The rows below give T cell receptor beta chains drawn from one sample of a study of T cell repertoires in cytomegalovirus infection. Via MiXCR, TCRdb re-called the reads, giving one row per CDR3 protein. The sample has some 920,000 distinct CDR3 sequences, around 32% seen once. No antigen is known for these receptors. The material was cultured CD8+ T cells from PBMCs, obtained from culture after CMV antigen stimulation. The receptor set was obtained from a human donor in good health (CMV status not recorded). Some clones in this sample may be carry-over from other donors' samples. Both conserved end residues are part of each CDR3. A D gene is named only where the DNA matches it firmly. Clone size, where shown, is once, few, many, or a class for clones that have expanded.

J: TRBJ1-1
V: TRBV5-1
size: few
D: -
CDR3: CASRPRTDMNTEAFF
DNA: TGCGCCAGCCGCCCACGGACTGACATGAACACTGAAGCTTTCTTT

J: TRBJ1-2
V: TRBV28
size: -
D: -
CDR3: CASSFARGGYTF
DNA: TGTGCCAGCAGTTTTGCCCGGGGTGGCTACACCTTC

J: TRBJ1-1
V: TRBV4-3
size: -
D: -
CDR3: CASSQDVYTEAFF
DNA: TGCGCCAGCAGCCAAGATGTTTACACTGAAGCTTTCTTT

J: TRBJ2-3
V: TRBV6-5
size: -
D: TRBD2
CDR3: CASSYSISGGSIADTQYF
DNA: TGTGCCAGCAGTTACTCTATCTCGGGGGGGTCGATAGCAGATACGCAGTATTTT

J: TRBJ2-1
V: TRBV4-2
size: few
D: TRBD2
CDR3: CASSQEGASGGAREQFF
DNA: TGTGCCAGCAGCCAAGAGGGCGCTAGCGGGGGGGCCAGGGAGCAGTTCTTC

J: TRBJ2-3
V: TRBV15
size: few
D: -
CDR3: CATSMESGYTDTQYF
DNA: TGTGCCACCAGCATGGAAAGCGGGTACACAGATACGCAGTATTTT

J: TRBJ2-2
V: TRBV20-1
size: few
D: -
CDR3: CSARDPSKNTGELFF
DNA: TGCAGTGCTAGAGATCCCTCCAAGAACACCGGGGAGCTGTTTTTT

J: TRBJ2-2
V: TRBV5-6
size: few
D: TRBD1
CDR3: CASSLKWPANRGRNTGELFF
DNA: TGTGCCAGCAGCTTGAAGTGGCCGGCGAACAGGGGGCGGAACACCGGGGAGCTGTTTTTT

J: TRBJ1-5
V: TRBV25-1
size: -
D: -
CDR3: CASSESSFKAGEPQHF
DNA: TGTGCCAGCAGCGAATCATCATTTAAGGCTGGGGAGCCCCAGCATTTT

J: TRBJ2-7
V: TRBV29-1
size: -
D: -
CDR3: CSVAVSSYEQYF
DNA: TGCAGCGTTGCGGTCTCATCCTACGAGCAGTACTTC

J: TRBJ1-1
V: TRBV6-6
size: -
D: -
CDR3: CASSPSVGWSTEAFF
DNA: TGTGCCAGCAGCCCCAGTGTGGGGTGGAGCACTGAAGCTTTCTTT

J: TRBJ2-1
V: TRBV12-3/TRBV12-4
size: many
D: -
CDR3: CASSLAYSTPYNEQFF
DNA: TGTGCCAGCAGTTTGGCCTACAGTACCCCCTACAATGAGCAGTTCTTC

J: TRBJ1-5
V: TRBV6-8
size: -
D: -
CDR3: CASIPGGRSQNQPQHF
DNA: TGTGCCAGCATCCCCGGGGGCAGGTCCCAGAATCAGCCCCAGCATTTT

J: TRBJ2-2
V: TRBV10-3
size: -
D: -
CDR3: CAITPGDNTGELFF
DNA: TGTGCCATCACGCCGGGGGATAACACCGGGGAGCTGTTTTTT

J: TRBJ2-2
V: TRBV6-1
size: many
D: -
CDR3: CASSDKGQPVGELFF
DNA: TGTGCCAGCAGTGACAAGGGCCAGCCTGTGGGGGAGCTGTTTTTT

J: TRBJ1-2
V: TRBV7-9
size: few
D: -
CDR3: CASSLGTSRIHGYTF
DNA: TGTGCCAGCAGCTTAGGGACATCGAGGATTCATGGCTACACCTTC

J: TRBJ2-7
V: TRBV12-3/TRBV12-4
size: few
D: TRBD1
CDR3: CASSWGTGTSEQYF
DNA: TGTGCCAGCAGTTGGGGGACAGGCACTAGCGAGCAGTACTTC

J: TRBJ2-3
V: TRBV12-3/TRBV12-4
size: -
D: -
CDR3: CASSPDEGSTDTQYF
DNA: TGTGCCAGCAGTCCGGACGAGGGGAGCACAGATACGCAGTATTTT

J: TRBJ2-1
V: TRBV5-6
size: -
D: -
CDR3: CASSLGLWEQFF
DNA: TGTGCCAGCAGCTTGGGACTATGGGAGCAGTTCTTC

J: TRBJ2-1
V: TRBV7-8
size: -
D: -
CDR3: CASSPGSLIYNEQFF
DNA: TGTGCCAGCAGCCCAGGGTCCTTGATTTACAATGAGCAGTTCTTC

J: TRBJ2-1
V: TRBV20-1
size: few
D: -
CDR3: CSAHDRIDNEQFF
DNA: TGCAGTGCCCACGACAGGATTGACAATGAGCAGTTCTTC

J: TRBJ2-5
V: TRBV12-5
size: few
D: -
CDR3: CASGLSRTYQETQYF
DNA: TGTGCTAGTGGTTTGTCTCGGACATACCAAGAGACCCAGTACTTC

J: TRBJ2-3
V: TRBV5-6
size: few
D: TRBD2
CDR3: CASRLGLGGSKDTQYF
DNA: TGTGCCAGCAGATTGGGACTAGGGGGATCAAAGGATACGCAGTATTTT